The 7 T cell receptor beta chains below all came from one sample that was sequenced in a study of PD-L1 blockade in urothelial cancer. TCRdb keeps only in-frame clones here, not all; method: immunoSEQ multiplex PCR. The sample carries fewer than 25,000 clones, approximately 80% recorded once. Specified time point: peripheral blood 6 weeks after treatment start. The sample was PBMCs, taken around atezolizumab (anti-PD-L1) treatment. These receptors originate from a man between 45 and 60 years old with urothelial cancer.

The chain carries TRBV12-5 and TRBJ1-1, with D possibly TRBD1 on 5 matching bases. Trimming removed 6 bases from V and 0 bases from J, with 8 bases in between. This CDR3 contains 13 residues. In germline, CDR1 is LGHNT, CDR2 FRNRAP. CDR3 sequence reads: CASGRGMNTEAFF. As DNA, the CDR3 is TGTGCTAGTGGGCGGGGGATGAACACTGAAGCTTTCTTT.

The rearrangement joins TRBV6-6 to TRBJ1-1; TRBD1 aligns across 7 bases. Looked up from germline, CDR1 is MNHNY and CDR2 is SVGAGI (reference sequence). The CDR3 totals 15 residues. V lost 6 bases to trimming and J lost 4 bases; unmatched junction nucleotides: 11. In DNA form, the CDR3 reads TGTGCCAGCAGGGAACAGGGGAAAGGGAGCACTGAAGCTTTCTTT. As protein: CASREQGKGSTEAFF.

This clone was observed a single time. The rearrangement links TRBV15 to TRBJ2-6; D remains ambiguous. This CDR3 comprises 17 residues. V was cut by 0 bases and J by 0 bases, with 9 bases left in between. CDR1 and CDR2 from the germline V gene are LNHNV and YYDKDF (reference sequence). The CDR3 is CATSRDPWSSGANVLTF. The CDR3 region has the DNA TGTGCCACCAGCAGAGATCCGTGGAGCTCTGGGGCCAACGTCCTGACTTTC.

This clone has a single count. This chain links TRBV27 with TRBJ2-1; TRBD1 might be the D (6 bases). The ends were cut back, 7 bases at V and 2 bases at J, with 18 bases in the middle. Germline assignment: CDR1 MNHEY and CDR2 SMNVEV (reference sequence). The CDR3 runs to 16 residues. The CDR3 DNA reads TGTGCCAGCACTTTCCGGACTGGGACACCCTACAATGAGCAGTTCTTC. Encoded protein: CASTFRTGTPYNEQFF.

The chain carries TRBV6-6 and TRBJ1-5; D call uncertain. CDR1 and CDR2 from the germline V gene are MNHNY and SVGAGI (reference sequence). V was clipped by 2 bases and J by 0 bases, with 11 bases between them. The CDR3 runs 16 residues. The CDR3 sequence: CASSYELTTSNQPQHF. The CDR3 DNA sequence: TGTGCCAGCAGTTACGAGTTGACAACTAGCAATCAGCCCCAGCATTTT.

The V call is TRBV7-9, the J call TRBJ2-3, with 11 bases that match TRBD2. Germline assignment: CDR1 SEHNR and CDR2 FQNEAQ (reference sequence). V dropped 1 base and J dropped 2; count of bases not matched to a gene: 5. The CDR3 is 17 amino acids. Written as DNA, the CDR3 is TGTGCCAGCAGCTTAGGTCTAGCGGGGGGTTACACAGATACGCAGTATTTT. Residues: CASSLGLAGGYTDTQYF.

This chain uses TRBV4-1 with TRBJ2-6, with 13 bases identical to TRBD2. Germline V lookup: CDR1 MGHRA, CDR2 YSYEKL. The length of the CDR3 is 18 residues. V was pared by 5 bases and J by 0 bases, with 4 bases of the junction left unmatched. The CDR3, as DNA: TGCGCCAGCAGCGGACTAGCGGGAGACTTCTCTGGGGCCAACGTCCTGACTTTC. It translates to CASSGLAGDFSGANVLTF.